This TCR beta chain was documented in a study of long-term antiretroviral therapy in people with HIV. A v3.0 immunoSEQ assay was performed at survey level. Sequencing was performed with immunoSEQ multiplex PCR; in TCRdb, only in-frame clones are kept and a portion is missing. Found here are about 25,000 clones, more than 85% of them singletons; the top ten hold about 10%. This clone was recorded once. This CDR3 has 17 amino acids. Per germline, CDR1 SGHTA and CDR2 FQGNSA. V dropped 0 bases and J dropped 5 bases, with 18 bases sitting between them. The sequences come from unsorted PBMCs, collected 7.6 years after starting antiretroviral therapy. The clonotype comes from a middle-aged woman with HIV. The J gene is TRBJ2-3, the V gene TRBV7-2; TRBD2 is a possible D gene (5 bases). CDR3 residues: CASSLARVPQLGDTQYF. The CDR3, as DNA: TGTGCCAGCAGCTTAGCGAGGGTTCCGCAGTTGGGAGATACGCAGTATTTT.